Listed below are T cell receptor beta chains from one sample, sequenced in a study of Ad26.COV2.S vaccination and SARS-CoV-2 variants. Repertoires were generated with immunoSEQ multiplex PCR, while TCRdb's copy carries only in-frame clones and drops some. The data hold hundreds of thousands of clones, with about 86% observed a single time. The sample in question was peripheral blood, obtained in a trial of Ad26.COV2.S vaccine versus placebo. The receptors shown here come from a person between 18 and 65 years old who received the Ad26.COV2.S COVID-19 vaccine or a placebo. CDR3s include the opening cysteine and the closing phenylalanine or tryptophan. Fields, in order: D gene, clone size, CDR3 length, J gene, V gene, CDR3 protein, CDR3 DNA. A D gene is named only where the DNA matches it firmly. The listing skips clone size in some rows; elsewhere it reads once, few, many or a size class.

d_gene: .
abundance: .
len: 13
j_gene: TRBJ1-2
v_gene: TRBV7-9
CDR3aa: CASSREQAYGYTF
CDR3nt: TGTGCCAGCAGCCGAGAACAAGCCTATGGCTACACCTTC

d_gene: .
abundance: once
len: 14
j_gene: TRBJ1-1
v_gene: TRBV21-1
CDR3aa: CASSKACGGPEAFF
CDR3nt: TGTGCCAGCAGCAAAGCGTGCGGGGGCCCTGAAGCTTTCTTT

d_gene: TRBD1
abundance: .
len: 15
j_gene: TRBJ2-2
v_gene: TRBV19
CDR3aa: CASSVGTANTGELFF
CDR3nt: TGTGCCAGTAGTGTTGGGACAGCGAACACCGGGGAGCTGTTTTTT

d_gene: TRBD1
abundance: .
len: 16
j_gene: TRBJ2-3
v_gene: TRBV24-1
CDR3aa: CATSDTTGDLEDTQYF
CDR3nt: TGTGCCACCAGTGATACGACAGGGGATCTGGAAGATACGCAGTATTTT

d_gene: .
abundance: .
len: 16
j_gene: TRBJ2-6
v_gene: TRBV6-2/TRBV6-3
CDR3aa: CASSQEVGAGANVLTF
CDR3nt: TGTGCCAGCAGCCAAGAGGTTGGTGCTGGGGCCAACGTCCTGACTTTC

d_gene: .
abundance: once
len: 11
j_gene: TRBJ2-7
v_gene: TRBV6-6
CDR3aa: CASSYVGEQYF
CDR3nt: TGTGCCAGCAGTTACGTTGGCGAGCAGTACTTC

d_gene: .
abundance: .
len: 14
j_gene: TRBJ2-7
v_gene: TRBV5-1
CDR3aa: CASSSSGTIDEQYF
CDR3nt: TGCGCCAGCAGCTCCTCCGGGACGATCGACGAGCAGTACTTC

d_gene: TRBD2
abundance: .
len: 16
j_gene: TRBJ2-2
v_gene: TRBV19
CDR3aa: CASSLGTSLNTGELFF
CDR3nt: TGTGCCAGTAGTTTGGGGACTAGCTTAAACACCGGGGAGCTGTTTTTT

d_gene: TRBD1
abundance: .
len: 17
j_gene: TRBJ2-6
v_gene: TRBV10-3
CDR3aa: CAISDGQGMSGANVLTF
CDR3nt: TGTGCCATCAGTGACGGACAGGGTATGTCTGGGGCCAACGTCCTGACTTTC

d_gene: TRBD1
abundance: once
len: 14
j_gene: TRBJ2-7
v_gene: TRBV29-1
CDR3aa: CSVVVTGGFYEQYF
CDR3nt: TGCAGCGTTGTGGTGACAGGGGGTTTTTACGAGCAGTACTTC

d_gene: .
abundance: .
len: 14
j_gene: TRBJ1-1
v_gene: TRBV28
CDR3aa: CASSLGTKNTEAFF
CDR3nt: TGTGCCAGCAGTTTAGGGACAAAGAACACTGAAGCTTTCTTT

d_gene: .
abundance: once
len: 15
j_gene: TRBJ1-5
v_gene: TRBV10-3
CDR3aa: CAISNGENSNQPQHF
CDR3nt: TGTGCCATCAGCAACGGAGAGAATAGCAATCAGCCCCAGCATTTT

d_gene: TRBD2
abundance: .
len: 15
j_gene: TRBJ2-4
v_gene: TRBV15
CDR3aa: CATSRGERGGNIQYF
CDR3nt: TGTGCCACCAGCAGAGGCGAGCGGGGGGGGAACATTCAGTACTTC

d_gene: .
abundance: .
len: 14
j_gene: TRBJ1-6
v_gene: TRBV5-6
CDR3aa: CASSLNLGFSPLHF
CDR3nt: TGTGCCAGCAGCTTGAATTTAGGGTTTTCACCCCTCCACTTT

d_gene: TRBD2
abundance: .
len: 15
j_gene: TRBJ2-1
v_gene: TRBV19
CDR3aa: CASSIVAGGPNEQFF
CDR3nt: TGTGCCAGTAGTATTGTAGCGGGGGGGCCCAATGAGCAGTTCTTC

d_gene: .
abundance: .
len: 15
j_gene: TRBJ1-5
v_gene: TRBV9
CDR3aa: CASSEGTTLNQPQHF
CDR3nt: TGTGCCAGCAGCGAAGGGACGACGCTCAATCAGCCCCAGCATTTT

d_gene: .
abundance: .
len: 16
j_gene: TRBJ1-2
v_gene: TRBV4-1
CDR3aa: CASSHLLRGPNYGYTF
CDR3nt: TGCGCCAGCAGCCACCTCCTTAGGGGACCTAACTATGGCTACACCTTC

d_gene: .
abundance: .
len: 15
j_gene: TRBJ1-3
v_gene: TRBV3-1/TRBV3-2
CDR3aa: CASRPTDFSGNTIYF
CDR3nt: TGTGCCAGCAGGCCAACCGATTTCTCTGGAAACACCATATATTTT

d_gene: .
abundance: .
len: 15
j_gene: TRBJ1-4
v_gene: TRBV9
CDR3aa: CASSPGSGGFEKLFF
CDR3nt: TGTGCCAGCAGCCCCGGAAGCGGGGGCTTTGAAAAACTGTTTTTT

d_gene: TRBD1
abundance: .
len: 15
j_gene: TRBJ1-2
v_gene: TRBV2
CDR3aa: CASSVRDRGPRGYTF
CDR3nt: TGTGCCAGCAGTGTACGGGACAGGGGGCCTCGAGGCTACACCTTC

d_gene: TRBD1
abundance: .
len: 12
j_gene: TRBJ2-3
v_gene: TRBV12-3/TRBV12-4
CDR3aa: CASRGQADTQYF
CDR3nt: TGTGCCAGCAGGGGACAGGCAGATACGCAGTATTTT

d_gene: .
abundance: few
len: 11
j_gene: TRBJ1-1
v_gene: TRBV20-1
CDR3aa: CSARDATEAFF
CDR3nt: TGCAGTGCTAGAGATGCAACTGAAGCTTTCTTT

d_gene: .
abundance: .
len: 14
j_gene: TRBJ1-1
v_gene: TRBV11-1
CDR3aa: CASSFGRAGPEAFF
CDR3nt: TGTGCCAGCAGCTTCGGACGAGCAGGGCCTGAAGCTTTCTTT

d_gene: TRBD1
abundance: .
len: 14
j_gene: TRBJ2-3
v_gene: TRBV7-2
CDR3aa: CASSRYRGAYTQYF
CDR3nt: TGTGCCAGCAGCAGATACAGGGGTGCCTATACGCAGTATTTT

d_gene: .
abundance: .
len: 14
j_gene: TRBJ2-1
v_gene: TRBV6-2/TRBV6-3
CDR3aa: CASSTTAAGAKQFF
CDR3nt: TGTGCCAGCAGTACGACAGCGGCAGGGGCCAAGCAGTTCTTC

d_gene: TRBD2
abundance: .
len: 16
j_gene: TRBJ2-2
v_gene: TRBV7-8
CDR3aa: CASSKSGGTNTGELFF
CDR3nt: TGTGCCAGCAGCAAAAGCGGGGGGACTAACACCGGGGAGCTGTTTTTT

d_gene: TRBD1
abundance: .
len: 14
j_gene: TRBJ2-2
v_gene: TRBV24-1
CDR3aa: CATGRTGHTGELFF
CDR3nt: TGTGCCACCGGCCGGACAGGGCACACCGGGGAGCTGTTTTTT

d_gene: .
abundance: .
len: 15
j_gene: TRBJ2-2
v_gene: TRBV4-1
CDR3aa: CASSQVRANTGELFF
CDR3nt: TGCGCCAGCAGCCAAGTCAGAGCCAACACCGGGGAGCTGTTTTTT

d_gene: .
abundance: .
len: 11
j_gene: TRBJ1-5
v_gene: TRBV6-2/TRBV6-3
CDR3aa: CASGPNQPQHF
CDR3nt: TGTGCCAGCGGCCCCAATCAGCCCCAGCATTTT